This TCR beta chain was retrieved from a study of tumor and adjacent non-tumor tissue in lung cancer. For the study at large: Histology: 12 adenocarcinoma, a couple of squamous cell carcinoma, 1 small cell lung cancer. Notes on the study in general: Normal lung showed higher cumulative top 100 clone frequency than tumor.

By share, this clonotype ranks as medium-sized. The antigen is unknown. No cell sorting was done before RNA was extracted from the tissue. Newly diagnosed lung cancer patients had thoracic surgery in China, August–late 2014, without prior chemotherapy. The library came from three nested PCR rounds adapted from ARM-PCR protocols. A single record per CDR3 protein comes from TCRdb applying MiXCR to the multiplex PCR reads. In the table there are 65,000 to 75,000 distinct CDR3 sequences, about 80% of which are singletons. The sequenced material came from lung tumor tissue. The TCR sequence derives from a man in his sixties with non-small cell lung cancer.

The chain's CDR3 is CASSFEDRLYEQYF. Written as DNA, the CDR3 is TGTGCCAGCAGCTTCGAGGACAGACTCTACGAGCAGTACTTC. The chain employs TRBV7-8 and TRBJ2-7, with D maybe TRBD1 (6 bases). This CDR3 has 14 amino acids. Between the trimmed V and J ends, which lost 3 bases and 3 bases, there was a span of 12 bases. Germline CDR1 is SGHVS and CDR2 is FQNEAQ.